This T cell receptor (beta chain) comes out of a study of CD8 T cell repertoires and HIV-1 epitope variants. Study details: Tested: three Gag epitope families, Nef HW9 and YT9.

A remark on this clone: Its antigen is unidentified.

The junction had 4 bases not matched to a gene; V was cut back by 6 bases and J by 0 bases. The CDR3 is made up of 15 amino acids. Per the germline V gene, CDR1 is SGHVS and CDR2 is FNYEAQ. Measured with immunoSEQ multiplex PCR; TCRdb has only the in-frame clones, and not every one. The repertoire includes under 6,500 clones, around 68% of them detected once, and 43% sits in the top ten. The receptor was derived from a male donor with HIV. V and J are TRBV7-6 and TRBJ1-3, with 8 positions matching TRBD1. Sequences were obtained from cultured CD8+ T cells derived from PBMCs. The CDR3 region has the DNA TGTGCCAGCAGTCCTGGGACAGGCTCTGGAAACACCATATATTTT. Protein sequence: CASSPGTGSGNTIYF. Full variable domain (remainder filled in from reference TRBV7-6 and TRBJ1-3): GAGVSQSPRYKVTKRGQDVALRCDPISGHVSLYWYRQALGQGPEFLTYFNYEAQQDKSGLPNDRFSAERPEGSISTLTIQRTEQRDSAMYRCASSPGTGSGNTIYFGEGSWLTVV.